A single sample is the source of the 26 T cell receptor beta chains below, sequenced in a study of T cell responses to AZD1222 COVID-19 vaccine. TCRdb's copy holds only in-frame clones and misses some; the assay was immunoSEQ multiplex PCR. The sample shows under 200,000 clones, just over 90% of them seen only once. The material was peripheral blood, obtained on day 0 of AZD1222 vaccination. The receptors originated from an adult in good health.

The chain carries TRBV5-1 and TRBJ2-7, with TRBD2 identical over 9 bases. The CDR3 is made up of 14 amino acids. Losses at the gene ends were 2 bases for V and 4 bases for J; bases not matched to a gene: 4. Per germline, CDR1 SGHRS and CDR2 YFSETQ. The CDR3, as DNA: TGCGCCAGCAGCTTTGGGACTAGCCAGTACGAGCAGTACTTC. Protein product: CASSFGTSQYEQYF.

This sequence joins TRBV19 and TRBJ1-3; 8 bases match TRBD1. The V gene's germline CDR1 is LNHDA and CDR2 SQIVND (reference sequence). This CDR3 has 19 residues. The trim removed 3 bases at V and 0 bases at J, leaving 13 bases unmatched. The CDR3 loop reads CASSIPGQALVYSGNTIYF. Written as DNA, the CDR3 is TGTGCCAGTAGTATTCCGGGACAGGCCCTAGTTTACTCTGGAAACACCATATATTTT.

The V and J genes are TRBV23-1 and TRBJ2-7; 10 nucleotides line up with TRBD2. TRBV23-1 is annotated as an ORF whose role is uncertain. The CDR3 runs 18 residues. The trim removed 2 bases at V and 7 bases at J, leaving 17 bases unmatched. This chain's CDR3 is CASSQNPSPLAGVGEQYF. Written as DNA, the CDR3 is TGCGCCAGCAGTCAAAACCCATCCCCCCTAGCGGGAGTGGGGGAGCAGTACTTC.

The chain joins TRBV7-2 to TRBJ1-3; 10 nucleotides match TRBD1. Trimming cost V 5 bases and J 4 bases; bases outside gene matches: 8. Germline loops: CDR1 SGHTA, CDR2 FQGNSA. The CDR3 length is 16 residues. The chain's CDR3 is CASSAGDRGGGNTIYF. CDR3 coding DNA: TGTGCCAGCAGCGCCGGGGACAGGGGAGGAGGAAACACCATATATTTT. The full variable domain, completed using reference TRBV7-2 and TRBJ1-3, is GAGVSQSPSNKVTEKGKDVELRCDPISGHTALYWYRQSLGQGLEFLIYFQGNSAPDKSGLPSDRFSAERTGGSVSTLTIQRTQQEDSAVYLCASSAGDRGGGNTIYFGEGSWLTVV.

This chain links TRBV27 with TRBJ1-6; 9 positions match TRBD1. The CDR3 is made up of 15 amino acids. J gave up 6 bases and V 2 bases, and 2 bases lay outside the gene matches. CDR1 MNHEY and CDR2 SMNVEV come from the germline V gene (reference sequence). CDR3 region: CASSLGTGSNSPLHF. The DNA of the CDR3 is TGTGCCAGCAGTTTAGGGACAGGGTCTAATTCACCCCTCCACTTT.

The chain uses TRBV7-9 and TRBJ2-7, with D possibly TRBD1 on 5 matching bases. The CDR3 totals 15 residues. Trimming left V 5 bases short and J 1 base short, with 15 bases between. In germline, CDR1 is SEHNR, CDR2 FQNEAQ (reference sequence). CDR3 coding DNA: TGTGCCAGCAGCCACTCTTATAGACAGTCCTACGAGCAGTACTTC. As protein: CASSHSYRQSYEQYF.

The genes are TRBV29-1 and TRBJ2-1; 10 positions agree with TRBD2. This CDR3 is 17 amino acids long. Germline V lookup: CDR1 SQVTM, CDR2 ANQGSEA. Trimming took 6 bases from V and 0 from J; bases not matched to a gene: 11. The CDR3 sequence is CSVPVGTSESSYNEQFF. In DNA, the CDR3 is TGCAGCGTACCGGTAGGGACTAGCGAAAGCTCCTACAATGAGCAGTTCTTC.

The chain has TRBV25-1 and TRBJ1-1; no clear D. In germline, CDR1 is MGHDK, CDR2 SYGVNS. The CDR3 has 12 amino acids. The germline V and J ends were trimmed by 3 bases and 4 bases, with 6 bases remaining between them. In nucleotides, the CDR3 is TGTGCCAGCAGTGACCGTATCACTGAAGCTTTCTTT. Encoded protein: CASSDRITEAFF.

The chain uses TRBV9 and TRBJ2-7, with 7 bases that match TRBD1. The V segment lost 4 bases and the J segment 4 bases; nucleotides outside the gene matches: 11. Germline CDR1 is SGDLS and CDR2 is YYNGEE. The CDR3 contains 15 residues. CDR3 sequence reads: CASSLTPGTAYEQYF. The CDR3 DNA reads as TGTGCCAGCAGCCTAACCCCCGGGACAGCTTACGAGCAGTACTTC.

The chain recombines TRBV20-1 with TRBJ1-5, with D unclear. Germline V gene data show CDR1 as DFQATT and CDR2 as SNEGSKA (reference sequence). The CDR3 has 13 amino acids. Trimming cost V 3 bases and J 6 bases, with 12 bases left between them. This chain's CDR3 is CSASTGVGQPQHF. The CDR3 DNA follows: TGCAGTGCTAGTACCGGGGTGGGTCAGCCCCAGCATTTT.

The gene calls are TRBV14 and TRBJ2-7; D call uncertain. V was trimmed by 0 bases and J by 3 bases, leaving 0 bases between them. The CDR3 consists of 11 residues. Germline V gene lookup returns CDR1 SGHDN and CDR2 FVKESK. Written as DNA, the CDR3 is TGTGCCAGCAGCCAAGACTACGAGCAGTACTTC. Translated, it gives CASSQDYEQYF.

This CDR3 reads CASSLTGGEKLFF. The CDR3 nucleotides are TGTGCCAGCAGTTTAACCGGGGGGGAAAAACTGTTTTTT. The rearrangement uses TRBV11-2 and TRBJ1-4; perhaps TRBD1 as D (5 bases). Germline V gene lookup returns CDR1 SGHAT and CDR2 FQNNGV. The CDR3 is 13 amino acids. Trimming stripped 6 bases from V and 8 bases from J, with 13 bases between.

The genes are TRBV7-3 and TRBJ1-2; D ambiguous. Germline values: CDR1 SGHTA, CDR2 FQGTGA. The CDR3 is 15 residues long. The germline V and J ends were trimmed by 5 bases and 8 bases, with 21 bases remaining between them. Here the CDR3 DNA reads TGTGCCAGCAGCGCCGCCGGCGCACCACGGTACGGCTACACCTTC. This sequence encodes CASSAAGAPRYGYTF.

As concerns this clone: Other DNA sequences within the sample encode an identical CDR3. The gene calls are TRBV19 and TRBJ2-7; TRBD1 agrees at 11 bases. V lost 4 bases and J lost 2; bases outside the gene matches: 1. The CDR3 runs to 14 residues. CDR1 is LNHDA, CDR2 SQIVND, per germline (reference sequence). The CDR3 DNA sequence: TGTGCCAGTAGTAGGACAGGGGGCCCCTACGAGCAGTACTTC. This codes for CASSRTGGPYEQYF.

The chain joins TRBV5-6 to TRBJ1-6, with 9 bases identical to TRBD1. Germline CDR1 and CDR2: SGHDT and YYEEEE. CDR3 length: 14 residues. V dropped 4 bases and J dropped 6; count of bases not matched to a gene: 2. The CDR3 region has the DNA TGTGCCAGCAGCGGGGGACAGGGTAATTCACCCCTCCACTTT. This sequence encodes CASSGGQGNSPLHF.

The V and J genes are TRBV2 and TRBJ1-2; no clear D gene. Germline loops: CDR1 SNHLY, CDR2 FYNNEI. The CDR3 contains 15 residues. The germline V and J ends were trimmed by 1 base and 3 bases, with 12 bases remaining between them. The CDR3, as DNA: TGTGCCAGCAGTGAAGTTAGAGGGAGCCACTATGGCTACACCTTC. This sequence encodes CASSEVRGSHYGYTF.

The V gene is TRBV6-5, the J gene TRBJ2-1; TRBD2 aligns across 8 bases. This CDR3 region has 14 residues. Germline CDR1 and CDR2: MNHEY and SVGAGI. J lost 5 bases, V lost 8 bases, and 8 bases had no gene match. CDR3 nucleotide sequence: TGTGCCAGCTTTCGCACTAGCGGAGACAATGAGCAGTTCTTC. Its protein is CASFRTSGDNEQFF.

The chain is built from TRBV7-9 and TRBJ1-2; 7 nucleotides agree with TRBD1. Germline V gene data show CDR1 as SEHNR and CDR2 as FQNEAQ (reference sequence). The CDR3 spans 17 residues. V trimming: 1 base; J trimming: 3 bases; junction bases outside the gene matches: 11. CDR3 protein: CASSLGGEGARDYGYTF. CDR3 coding DNA: TGTGCCAGCAGCTTAGGTGGTGAGGGGGCGCGGGACTATGGCTACACCTTC.

V usage is TRBV14 and J usage is TRBJ2-7; D is possibly TRBD1 or TRBD2 (5 bases each). The CDR3 extends over 15 amino acids. CDR1 SGHDN and CDR2 FVKESK come from the germline V gene. The ends were cut back, 3 bases at V and 3 bases at J, with 15 bases in the middle. In DNA, the CDR3 is TGTGCCAGCAGCCATGGCCCGGGACCCCTCTACGAGCAGTACTTC. As protein: CASSHGPGPLYEQYF.

The V call is TRBV3-1 (or the pseudogene TRBV3-2), the J call TRBJ2-7, with TRBD1 matching over 11 bases. The CDR3 sequence is 16 residues long. V lost 5 bases to trimming and J lost 3 bases; unmatched junction nucleotides: 9. Looked up from germline, CDR1 is LGHDT and CDR2 is YNNKEL (reference sequence). CDR3 nucleotide sequence: TGTGCCAGCAGCTTACTGGGGACAGGGGGGTTCTACGAGCAGTACTTC. Its translation is CASSLLGTGGFYEQYF.

The chain joins TRBV4-3 to TRBJ1-4; D is unclear. The CDR3 length is 15 residues. In germline, CDR1 is LGHNA, CDR2 YSLEER. The V gene lost 1 base and the J gene lost 0 bases, with 6 bases spanning the gap. CDR3 sequence reads: CASSQGGATNEKLFF. Here the CDR3 DNA reads TGCGCCAGCAGCCAAGGAGGTGCAACTAATGAAAAACTGTTTTTT.

J is TRBJ2-5 and V is TRBV24-1; 8 bases agree with TRBD1. Germline CDR1 and CDR2: KGHDR and SFDVKD. The CDR3 has 13 amino acids. Trimming removed 8 bases from V and 5 bases from J; junction bases left unmatched: 6. CDR3 sequence: CATIRTGSETQYF. In DNA, the CDR3 is TGTGCCACCATTAGGACAGGGAGTGAGACCCAGTACTTC.

The chain is built from TRBV10-3 and TRBJ2-7, with 13 bases fitting TRBD2. V shed 6 bases and J 3 bases; nucleotides not matched to a gene: 2. The CDR3 contains 14 residues. CDR1 and CDR2 from the germline V gene are ENHRY and SYGVKD. The CDR3 coding sequence is TGTGCCATCAGGGGGACTAGCGGGAACTACGAGCAGTACTTC. The encoded protein is CAIRGTSGNYEQYF.

V gene TRBV20-1 combines with J gene TRBJ1-1; D not resolved. This CDR3 contains 11 residues. V was trimmed by 7 bases and J by 10 bases, leaving 16 bases between them. Germline V gene lookup returns CDR1 DFQATT and CDR2 SNEGSKA (reference sequence). CDR3 sequence: CSGRAEVGAFF. The CDR3 nucleotides are TGCAGTGGAAGGGCGGAGGTCGGAGCTTTCTTT.

The chain has TRBV28 and TRBJ2-3, with D perhaps TRBD1 or TRBD2 (5 bases each). Germline CDR1 and CDR2: MDHEN and SYDVKM. The V end lost 4 bases, the J end lost 3 bases, and 17 bases lay between the germline ends. The CDR3 consists of 16 residues. CDR3 DNA sequence: TGTGCCAGCAGTTCTCAAGGGGTGGGAGTAACAGATACGCAGTATTTT. Residues: CASSSQGVGVTDTQYF.

CDR3 protein: CASSLGVSVSNEQFF. DNA for the CDR3: TGTGCCAGCAGCTTAGGAGTCTCAGTATCCAATGAGCAGTTCTTC. The chain has TRBV11-2 and TRBJ2-1, with D unclear. The CDR3 spans 15 residues. Trimming shortened V by 1 base and J by 6 bases, and 13 bases separated the two germline ends. Germline V gene sequence: CDR1 SGHAT, CDR2 FQNNGV. Complete variable domain (other parts from reference TRBV11-2 and TRBJ2-1): EAGVAQSPRYKIIEKRQSVAFWCNPISGHATLYWYQQILGQGPKLLIQFQNNGVVDDSQLPKDRFSAERLKGVDSTLKIQPAKLEDSAVYLCASSLGVSVSNEQFFGPGTRLTVL.